The 2 T cell receptor beta chains in this list originate from one sample, sequenced in a study of blood T cells in healthy people across ages. A second PCR of 7 to 11 cycles used a sample-barcoded 5' primer and a J-beta primer mix. TCRdb fed the 5' RACE reads into MiXCR, producing one record per CDR3 protein. Seen here are some 370,000 distinct CDR3 sequences, 45% to 65% observed once, and the top ten hold 50% to 65%. The sequencing sample was made of blood. The receptors were gathered from a man between 60 and 75 years old in good health.

The chain combines TRBV28 with TRBJ2-5, with a weak D call TRBD2 (5 bases). The germline gives CDR1 MDHEN, CDR2 SYDVKM. The CDR3 loop spans 15 amino acids. The V end was cut by 6 bases, the J end by 2 bases, with 16 bases between. The CDR3 DNA reads TGTGCCAGCAGCCCAATTGAGGGCCTACAAGAGACCCAGTACTTC. This codes for CASSPIEGLQETQYF.

V and J are TRBV5-1 and TRBJ2-7; 7 nucleotides match TRBD2. V gave up 4 bases and J gave up 1 base; unmatched junction bases: 17. The CDR3 runs 18 residues. Per the germline V gene, CDR1 is SGHRS and CDR2 is YFSETQ. The CDR3 bases are TGCGCCAGCAGCCTACGACTCCCGACTAGCCGATCTTCCTACGAGCAGTACTTC. This encodes CASSLRLPTSRSSYEQYF.